This paragraph reports one T cell receptor (beta chain). What it binds is not known. Germline CDR1 is LNHDA and CDR2 is SQIVND (reference sequence). The CDR3 sequence is 14 residues long. V lost 1 base and J lost 1, with 4 bases in between. The sample is drawn from a study of beta chain features in type 1 diabetes. Study-level results: TCRB rearrangement may or may not be influenced by HLA type; here this remained unresolved.

TCRB transcripts that were expressed got sequenced, as all of the isolated RNA had been reverse transcribed. It was found that naive, central memory and regulatory T cell samples averaged roughly 3.5 million reads. Assay used: immunoSEQ multiplex PCR; TCRdb lists only in-frame clones, some missing. Of about 160,000 clones in the sample, about 9.8% were seen once. The chain employs TRBV19 and TRBJ2-2; D is ambiguous. The sequence was collected from a woman younger than 30 in good health. Sequencing used central memory CD4+ T cells from blood. DNA for the CDR3: TGTGCCAGTAGTATAGGACAGAACACCGGGGAGCTGTTTTTT. It encodes CASSIGQNTGELFF.